The 16 T cell receptor beta chains reported below all come from one sample, sequenced in a study of T cell responses to AZD1222 COVID-19 vaccine. Generated by immunoSEQ multiplex PCR, the TCRdb table keeps only in-frame clones and is missing some. The profile shows some 80,000 clones, approximately 90% of them singletons. The sequences come from peripheral blood, collected 28 days after the second dose of the MenACWY control vaccine. The receptor source for this set is an adult who received the MenACWY meningococcal vaccine as a control.

The V gene is TRBV6-5, the J gene TRBJ1-1, with D possibly TRBD1 on 6 matching bases. In germline, CDR1 is MNHEY, CDR2 SVGAGI. The CDR3 is 13 residues long. V lost 6 bases to trimming and J lost 6 bases, with 14 bases between them. The CDR3 spells CASRGWGTSEAFF. As DNA, the CDR3 is TGTGCCAGCAGGGGATGGGGGACATCTGAAGCTTTCTTT.

The chain recombines TRBV9 with TRBJ1-2, with D possibly matching TRBD1 (5 bases). V was shortened by 0 bases and J by 4 bases, with 16 bases between the two germline ends. CDR3 length: 16 residues. The germline V gene encodes CDR1 SGDLS and CDR2 YYNGEE. DNA for the CDR3: TGTGCCAGCAGCGTAGAACAAGGGGTGGGTGGCTATGGCTACACCTTC. Its translation: CASSVEQGVGGYGYTF.

The chain combines TRBV7-6 with TRBJ2-7; 10 nucleotides line up with TRBD2. V shed 8 bases, J shed 5 bases, and the junction held 9 bases outside the gene matches. Germline V gene lookup returns CDR1 SGHVS and CDR2 FNYEAQ. This CDR3 region has 14 residues. The CDR3 nucleotides read TGTGCCAGCTCCCCGAGCGGGGGGGCCGACGAGCAGTACTTC. Its translation is CASSPSGGADEQYF.

The V and J genes are TRBV28 and TRBJ1-1; the D is unclear. This CDR3 has 11 residues. The germline CDR1 and CDR2 sequences are MDHEN and SYDVKM. Trimming took off 5 bases at V and 9 bases at J, with 10 bases between the two ends. CDR3 in amino acids: CASSHAAKAFF. The CDR3, as DNA: TGTGCCAGCAGTCACGCAGCAAAAGCTTTCTTT.

This clone was recorded a few times. The rearrangement uses TRBV4-1 and TRBJ1-4; no clear D gene. Germline values: CDR1 MGHRA, CDR2 YSYEKL. The CDR3 contains 15 residues. The germline V and J ends were trimmed by 3 bases and 0 bases, with 8 bases remaining between them. The CDR3 bases are TGCGCCAGCAGCCAGGGGATAGCAACTAATGAAAAACTGTTTTTT. Translated, it gives CASSQGIATNEKLFF.

This sequence joins TRBV30 and TRBJ1-1; a possible D gene is TRBD1 (5 bases). The germline gives CDR1 GTSNPN, CDR2 SVGIG (reference sequence). The V gene lost 0 bases and the J gene lost 4 bases, with 9 bases spanning the gap. The CDR3 runs to 13 residues. The CDR3 spells CAWSVGRGTEAFF. The CDR3 DNA reads as TGTGCCTGGAGTGTGGGGAGGGGCACTGAAGCTTTCTTT.

The chain links TRBV6-6 to TRBJ2-7; TRBD2 agrees at 16 bases. The V and J ends lost 5 bases and 2 bases, in that order; junction bases with no gene match: 3. The CDR3 length is 16 residues. Germline CDR1 reads MNHNY; CDR2 reads SVGAGI (reference sequence). The chain's CDR3 is CASSPGTSGGAYEQYF. The CDR3 nucleotides read TGTGCCAGCAGTCCTGGGACTAGCGGGGGGGCCTACGAGCAGTACTTC.

The CDR3 here is CASSQGTLPYEQYF. CDR3 nucleotides: TGTGCCAGCAGCCAAGGGACACTTCCCTACGAGCAGTACTTC. V usage is TRBV3-1 (or the pseudogene TRBV3-2) and J usage is TRBJ2-7; the D gene is possibly TRBD1 (5 bases). The CDR3 covers 14 residues. CDR1 is LGHDT and CDR2 is YNNKEL in the germline V gene (reference sequence). Trimming removed 1 base at V and 2 bases at J, with 9 bases between.

This clone came up a few times. V is TRBV2 and J is TRBJ2-3; 10 bases map to TRBD2. The germline gives CDR1 SNHLY, CDR2 FYNNEI. Trimming at V came to 2 bases and at J to 2 bases, leaving 7 bases not matched to a gene. The length of the CDR3 is 17 residues. CDR3 residues: CASSELSSGGSTDTQYF. Written as DNA, the CDR3 is TGTGCCAGCAGTGAATTGAGTAGCGGGGGGTCCACAGATACGCAGTATTTT.

V usage is TRBV30 and J usage is TRBJ2-2; 11 bases agree with TRBD2. Germline CDR1 GTSNPN, CDR2 SVGIG (reference sequence). CDR3 length equals 14 residues. The trim removed 1 base at V and 6 bases at J, leaving 1 base unmatched. CDR3 DNA sequence: TGTGCCTGGAGTGAACTAGCGGGGGCCGGGGAGCTGTTTTTT. Translating it yields CAWSELAGAGELFF.

The chain has TRBV19 and TRBJ2-5; D may be TRBD1 or TRBD2 (5 bases each). The CDR3 contains 17 residues. The V gene's germline CDR1 is LNHDA and CDR2 SQIVND (reference sequence). The V gene lost 1 base and the J gene lost 2 bases, with 17 bases spanning the gap. The CDR3 DNA follows: TGTGCCAGTAGTATAGGGGCACCAAGTTGGGGGCAAGAGACCCAGTACTTC. Translation: CASSIGAPSWGQETQYF.

V gene TRBV11-3 combines with J gene TRBJ2-1, with TRBD2 matching 11 bases. After removal of 1 base from V and 9 bases from J, the junction contained 8 bases not matched to a gene. Per the germline V gene, CDR1 is SGHNT and CDR2 is YENEEA. This CDR3 spans 16 amino acids. This chain's CDR3 is CASSLGSGGATREQFF. The CDR3 DNA sequence: TGTGCCAGCAGCTTAGGTAGCGGGGGGGCCACTCGTGAGCAGTTCTTC. Looking up the rest from reference TRBV11-3 and TRBJ2-1 gives the full variable domain: EAGVVQSPRYKIIEKKQPVAFWCNPISGHNTLYWYLQNLGQGPELLIRYENEEAVDDSQLPKDRFSAERLKGVDSTLKIQPAELGDSAVYLCASSLGSGGATREQFFGPGTRLTVL.

This sequence joins TRBV4-3 and TRBJ2-7; D remains unclear. This CDR3 has 15 residues. The germline CDR1 and CDR2 sequences are LGHNA and YSLEER. V was trimmed by 0 bases and J by 0 bases, leaving 9 bases between them. CDR3: CASSQDTRISYEQYF. Here the CDR3 DNA reads TGCGCCAGCAGCCAAGATACACGGATCTCCTACGAGCAGTACTTC.

This sequence joins TRBV11-3 and TRBJ2-1; TRBD2 agrees at 8 bases. J was trimmed by 5 bases and V by 2 bases; bases with no gene match: 5. CDR1 and CDR2 (germline): SGHNT, YENEEA. The CDR3 spans 15 residues. In nucleotides, the CDR3 is TGTGCCAGCAGCTTAAGAGCGGGGGCCCACAATGAGCAGTTCTTC. Translating it yields CASSLRAGAHNEQFF.

The chain joins TRBV4-3 to TRBJ1-1; 7 nucleotides agree with TRBD1. Germline values: CDR1 LGHNA, CDR2 YSLEER. J lost 3 bases, V lost 0 bases, and 4 bases had no gene match. CDR3 length equals 15 residues. The CDR3, as DNA: TGCGCCAGCAGCCAAGAAAGGGGGCCGTACACTGAAGCTTTCTTT. It is translated as CASSQERGPYTEAFF.

V and J are TRBV28 and TRBJ1-5; 8 bases map to TRBD1. Germline V gene sequence: CDR1 MDHEN, CDR2 SYDVKM. This CDR3 is 16 amino acids long. V was pared by 5 bases and J by 4 bases, with 10 bases of the junction left unmatched. DNA of the CDR3: TGTGCCAGCAGTCCCGACCTAAGGACAGGGAATCAGCCCCAGCATTTT. Translated: CASSPDLRTGNQPQHF.